These 22 T cell receptor beta chains originate from one sample sequenced in a study of tumor and adjacent non-tumor tissue in lung cancer. A modified ARM-PCR protocol with three rounds of nested PCR amplified TCRbeta. MiXCR, applied by TCRdb to the multiplex PCR reads, yields one record per CDR3 protein. The sample has 200,000 to 250,000 distinct CDR3 sequences, about 71% seen once. RNA was extracted from bulk tissue without any cell sorting. Sequencing used lung tumor tissue. These receptors came from a man in his fifties or sixties with non-small cell lung cancer.

This clonotype showed up many times. V gene TRBV11-3 combines with J gene TRBJ2-3; 14 bases fit TRBD2. The CDR3 loop spans 16 amino acids. The germline CDR1 and CDR2 sequences are SGHNT and YENEEA. V lost 4 bases, J lost 4 bases, and 4 bases stayed unmatched. The CDR3 DNA is TGTGCCAGCAGCTCCGGGACTAGCGGGGGCTCAGATACGCAGTATTTT. Its protein product is CASSSGTSGGSDTQYF.

The chain couples TRBV4-2 to TRBJ1-5; D unresolved. Near its end, the DNA agrees better with TRBJ2-3, so the J call may be wrong. This CDR3 contains 16 residues. The germline V gene encodes CDR1 LGHNA and CDR2 YNFKEQ. This CDR3 reads CASSQSAESRARPQYF. CDR3 in DNA: TGTGCCAGCAGCCAATCGGCGGAAAGTCGAGCTCGGCCCCAGTATTTT.

Notes on this clonotype: No conserved phenylalanine or tryptophan ends this CDR3, so it is likely a read error. This rearrangement joins TRBV11-2 to TRBJ2-1; either TRBD1 or TRBD2 may supply D (5 bases each). The CDR3 has 12 residues. Per germline, CDR1 SGHAT and CDR2 FQNNGV. This CDR3 reads CGSSLGDDEQFS. In nucleotides, the CDR3 is TGTGGCAGCAGCTTAGGGGACGATGAGCAGTTCTCC.

In this sample, this clonotype turned up many times. The CDR3 spells CSARDGRYLYNEQFF. The CDR3, as DNA: TGCAGTGCTAGAGATGGGCGCTACCTCTACAATGAGCAGTTCTTC. This chain uses TRBV20-1 with TRBJ2-1; no reliable D call. CDR3 length equals 15 residues. The V gene's germline CDR1 is DFQATT and CDR2 SNEGSKA (reference sequence). Deletions cut 0 bases from V and 3 bases from J, with 12 bases between.

There are a few counts of this clonotype. The chain carries TRBV7-3 and TRBJ2-1, with 10 bases that match TRBD1. Germline assignment: CDR1 SGHTA and CDR2 FQGTGA. The CDR3 totals 15 residues. After removal of 5 bases from V and 8 bases from J, the junction contained 9 bases not matched to a gene. The chain's CDR3 is CASSPTGTGVDEQFF. The DNA for the CDR3 is TGTGCCAGCAGCCCCACCGGGACAGGGGTCGATGAGCAGTTCTTC.

This clonotype was observed a few times. Since no conserved phenylalanine or tryptophan closes the CDR3, a read error is the likely cause. This chain uses TRBV6-6 with TRBJ2-7; 8 bases line up with TRBD1. The germline CDR1 and CDR2 sequences are MNHNY and SVGAGI (reference sequence). V trimming: 4 bases; J trimming: 3 bases; junction bases outside the gene matches: 2. CDR3 length equals 13 residues. CDR3 loop: CASSFTGGYEQYL. CDR3 nucleotides: TGTGCCAGCAGTTTTACAGGGGGCTACGAGCAGTACCTC.

This chain joins TRBV29-1 and TRBJ2-7; the D gene could be TRBD1 or TRBD2 (6 bases each). Between the trimmed V and J ends, which lost 7 bases and 4 bases, there was a span of 14 bases. Germline lookup yields CDR1 SQVTM and CDR2 ANQGSEA. The CDR3 is 12 residues long. CDR3 sequence (DNA): TGCAGCGGCGGGACAAGGGATTACGAGCAGTACTTC. Protein sequence: CSGGTRDYEQYF.

The V gene is TRBV11-2, the J gene TRBJ2-2; D is possibly TRBD1 (5 bases). V was shortened by 11 bases and J by 2 bases, with 21 bases between the two germline ends. The germline V gene has CDR1 SGHAT and CDR2 FQNNGV. CDR3 length: 16 residues. The CDR3 DNA sequence: TGTGCCGACAGCTTAGTCTGGGGCAGAAACACCGGGGAGCTGTTTTTT. This encodes CADSLVWGRNTGELFF.

Concerning this clonotype: This sequence may be a read error, since a much larger clone differs from it by one base. V usage is TRBV4-2 and J usage is TRBJ2-3; D gene unclear. Germline loops: CDR1 LGHNA, CDR2 YNFKEQ. This CDR3 contains 14 residues. CDR3 DNA: TGTACCAGCAGCCAAGCTGCGAGTTCAGATACGCAGTATTTT. The encoded protein is CTSSQAASSDTQYF.

Worth noting for this clonotype: A much larger clone lies one base from this, so it may be a read error. The chain carries TRBV4-3 and TRBJ2-3, with 9 bases lining up with TRBD2. The CDR3 contains 17 residues. Germline loops: CDR1 LGHNA, CDR2 YSLEER. Here the CDR3 reads CASSRRATSGSTDRQYF. CDR3 coding DNA: TGCGCCAGCAGCCGGAGGGCGACTAGCGGAAGCACAGATAGGCAGTATTTT.

As to this clonotype: At one end, the junction sequence differs from germline, possibly due to a read error. This sequence joins TRBV12-3 or TRBV12-4 and TRBJ1-6; D not resolved. The CDR3 contains 13 residues. In nucleotides, the CDR3 is TGTGCCAACAGTTTCCGCGGGGAAACCCCCCTCCACTTT. This gives the protein CANSFRGETPLHF.

Details on this clonotype: A read error may account for a junction end that differs from germline. V and J are TRBV12-3 or TRBV12-4 and TRBJ2-7; D is perhaps TRBD1 (5 bases). This CDR3 contains 16 residues. The CDR3 loop reads CASGSMWGTSSYGQYF. CDR3 bases: TGTGCCAGCGGTTCCATGTGGGGCACAAGCTCCTACGGGCAGTACTTC.

This clonotype showed up just once. This may be a read error, as it is one base from a much larger clone. This CDR3 reads CASGRSTSGNSIYF. In DNA, the CDR3 is TGTGCCAGCGGTAGGAGTACCTCTGGAAACTCCATATATTTT. The chain couples TRBV12-3 or TRBV12-4 to TRBJ1-3; D ambiguous. The CDR3 covers 14 residues.

Concerning this clonotype: Germline and junction disagree at one end, which may indicate a read error. This chain links TRBV29-1 with TRBJ2-1, with 7 bases aligning to TRBD2. CDR1 is SQVTM and CDR2 is ANQGSEA in the germline V gene. The CDR3 loop spans 19 amino acids. As DNA, the CDR3 is TGCAGCGTTCAAACCCGGACTAACGGGGGGTCGAGCTCCTACAGTGAGCAGTTCTTC. Protein: CSVQTRTNGGSSSYSEQFF.

V gene TRBV20-1 combines with J gene TRBJ2-7, with 7 bases matching TRBD2. V lost 3 bases to trimming and J lost 2 bases; unmatched junction nucleotides: 7. The CDR3 loop spans 14 amino acids. From germline, CDR1 is DFQATT and CDR2 SNEGSKA (reference sequence). CDR3 amino acids: CSARGGAGTYEQYF. The CDR3 bases are TGCAGTGCTAGGGGGGGAGCGGGAACCTACGAGCAGTACTTC.

V usage is TRBV20-1 and J usage is TRBJ2-6; TRBD1 is a possible D gene (5 bases). Germline values: CDR1 DFQATT, CDR2 SNEGSKA (reference sequence). The CDR3 consists of 18 residues. With 0 bases removed from V and 4 bases from J, the gap between germline ends came to 19 bases. As DNA, the CDR3 is TGCAGTGCTAGAGACCCTATCGCAGGGTTGTCAGGGGCCAACGTCCTGACTTTC. Translated: CSARDPIAGLSGANVLTF.

The count of this clonotype is one. This sequence may be a read error, since a much larger clone differs from it by one base. The final CDR3 position lacks the conserved phenylalanine or tryptophan, pointing to a likely read error. This chain connects TRBV20-1 to TRBJ2-2; D not resolved. The germline V gene has CDR1 DFQATT and CDR2 SNEGSKA (reference sequence). This CDR3 has 14 residues. The V gene lost 5 bases and the J gene lost 0 bases, with 10 bases spanning the gap. Here the CDR3 reads CSAPRRANTGELFI. CDR3 bases: TGCAGTGCTCCCCGACGCGCGAACACCGGGGAGCTGTTTATT.

The chain links TRBV11-3 to TRBJ2-7; 7 bases fit TRBD2. This CDR3 spans 14 amino acids. Germline V gene sequence: CDR1 SGHNT, CDR2 YENEEA. The CDR3 coding sequence is TGTGGCAGTAGCTTAACGGGGGGATCCCACGAGCAGTACTTC. Translated, it gives CGSSLTGGSHEQYF.

The chain links TRBV29-1 to TRBJ2-1; 8 bases align to TRBD1. V was clipped by 7 bases and J by 16 bases; unmatched bases: 21. The CDR3 extends over 14 amino acids. Germline-derived CDR1 and CDR2 are SQVTM and ANQGSEA. Here the CDR3 DNA reads TGCAGCGGGGGACAGGACCTCTCCTACAATGAGCCCTTCTTC. Residues: CSGGQDLSYNEPFF.

This rearrangement joins TRBV30 to TRBJ1-2; possible D gene TRBD1, 6 bases. Trimming left V 4 bases short and J 10 bases short, with 16 bases between. The V gene's germline CDR1 is GTSNPN and CDR2 SVGIG (reference sequence). The CDR3 extends over 12 amino acids. This CDR3 reads CAWTRGGGDYTF. In nucleotides, the CDR3 is TGTGCCTGGACGCGAGGGGGTGGTGACTACACCTTC.

With respect to this clonotype: A read error may be the cause here, since a much bigger clone is one base away. The chain joins TRBV6-2 or TRBV6-3 to TRBJ2-1; perhaps TRBD1 as D (6 bases). The CDR3 is made up of 17 amino acids. Germline CDR1 is MNHEY and CDR2 is SVGEGT. DNA of the CDR3: TGTGCCAGCAGTTACTCAGGGGGTTTACCCTCCTACAATGAGCAGCTCTTC. The encoded protein is CASSYSGGLPSYNEQLF.

In regard to this clonotype: A read error may be the cause here, since a much bigger clone is one base away. The CDR3 loop is CSSLDRNYGYTF. The CDR3 region has the DNA TGCAGTTCCCTGGACAGGAACTATGGCTACACCTTC. V usage is TRBV20-1 and J usage is TRBJ1-2, with 7 bases that match TRBD1. The junction had 5 bases not matched to a gene; V was cut back by 8 bases and J by 2 bases. CDR3 length equals 12 residues. CDR1 and CDR2 from the germline V gene are DFQATT and SNEGSKA (reference sequence).